This T cell receptor beta chain is from a study of blood T cell repertoires in COVID-19. This table comes from immunoSEQ multiplex PCR, and its TCRdb copy is limited to in-frame clones, with some not included. The repertoire holds some 230,000 clones, with 75% to 85% as singletons. This CDR3 contains 14 residues. CDR1 is SGHAT, CDR2 FQNNGV, per germline. V shed 5 bases and J shed 4 bases, with 12 bases lying between them. The V and J genes are TRBV11-2 and TRBJ1-5; D is possibly TRBD1 (6 bases). This TCR derives from an elderly woman with COVID-19, enrolled during active disease. The sample was peripheral blood. The DNA of the CDR3 is TGTGCCAGCAGCGCCGACAGGACGAATCAGCCCCAGCATTTT. Translated, it gives CASSADRTNQPQHF. The full variable domain, completed using reference TRBV11-2 and TRBJ1-5, is EAGVAQSPRYKIIEKRQSVAFWCNPISGHATLYWYQQILGQGPKLLIQFQNNGVVDDSQLPKDRFSAERLKGVDSTLKIQPAKLEDSAVYLCASSADRTNQPQHFGDGTRLSIL.